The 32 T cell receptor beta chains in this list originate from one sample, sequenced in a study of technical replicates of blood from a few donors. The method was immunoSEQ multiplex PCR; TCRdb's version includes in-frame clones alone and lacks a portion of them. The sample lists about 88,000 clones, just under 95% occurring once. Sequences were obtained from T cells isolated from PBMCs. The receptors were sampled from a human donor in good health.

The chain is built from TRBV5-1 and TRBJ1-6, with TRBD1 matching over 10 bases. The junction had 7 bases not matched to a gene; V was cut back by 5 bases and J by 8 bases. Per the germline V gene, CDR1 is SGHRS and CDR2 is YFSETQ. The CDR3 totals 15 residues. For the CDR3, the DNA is TGCGCCAGCAGACGACAGGGGGCAGGGGATTCACCCCTCCACTTT. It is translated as CASRRQGAGDSPLHF.

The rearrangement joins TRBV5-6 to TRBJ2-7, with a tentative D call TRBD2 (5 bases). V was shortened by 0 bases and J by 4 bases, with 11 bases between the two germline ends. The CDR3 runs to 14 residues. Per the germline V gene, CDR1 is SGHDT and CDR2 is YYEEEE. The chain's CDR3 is CASSLVLGEYEQYF. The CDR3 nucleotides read TGTGCCAGCAGCTTGGTTTTGGGAGAATACGAGCAGTACTTC.

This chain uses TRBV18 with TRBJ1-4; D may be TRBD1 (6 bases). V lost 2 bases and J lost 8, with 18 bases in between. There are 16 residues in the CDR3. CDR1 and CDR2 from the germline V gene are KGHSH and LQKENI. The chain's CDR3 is CASSPADRDTEEKLFF. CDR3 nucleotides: TGTGCCAGCTCACCAGCTGACCGGGACACTGAAGAAAAACTGTTTTTT.

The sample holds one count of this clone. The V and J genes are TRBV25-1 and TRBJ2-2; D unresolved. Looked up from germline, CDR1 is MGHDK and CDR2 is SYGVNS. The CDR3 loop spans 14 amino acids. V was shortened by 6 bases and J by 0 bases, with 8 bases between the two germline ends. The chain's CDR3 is CASSTTPNTGELFF. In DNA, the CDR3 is TGTGCCAGCAGCACCACTCCGAACACCGGGGAGCTGTTTTTT. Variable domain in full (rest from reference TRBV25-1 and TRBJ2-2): EADIYQTPRYLVIGTGKKITLECSQTMGHDKMYWYQQDPGMELHLIHYSYGVNSTEKGDLSSESTVSRIRTEHFPLTLESARPSHTSQYLCASSTTPNTGELFFGEGSRLTVL.

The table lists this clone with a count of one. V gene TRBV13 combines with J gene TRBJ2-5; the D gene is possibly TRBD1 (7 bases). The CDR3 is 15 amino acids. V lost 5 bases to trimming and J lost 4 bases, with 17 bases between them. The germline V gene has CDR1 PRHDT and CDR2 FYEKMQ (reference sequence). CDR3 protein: CASSPPDREVETQYF. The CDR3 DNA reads TGTGCCAGCAGCCCTCCAGACAGGGAGGTAGAGACCCAGTACTTC.

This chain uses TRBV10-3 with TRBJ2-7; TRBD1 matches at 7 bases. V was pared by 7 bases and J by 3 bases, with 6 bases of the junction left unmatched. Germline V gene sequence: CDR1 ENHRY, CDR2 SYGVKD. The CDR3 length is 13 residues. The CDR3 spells CAITDRDGYEQYF. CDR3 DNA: TGTGCCATCACCGACAGGGATGGCTACGAGCAGTACTTC.

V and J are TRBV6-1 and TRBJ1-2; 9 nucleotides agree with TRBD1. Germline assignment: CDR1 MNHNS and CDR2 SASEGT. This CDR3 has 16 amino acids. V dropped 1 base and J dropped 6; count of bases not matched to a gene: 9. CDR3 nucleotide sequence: TGTGCCAGCAGTGAAGATTGGGGACAGGGTATGCATGGCTACACCTTC. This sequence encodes CASSEDWGQGMHGYTF.

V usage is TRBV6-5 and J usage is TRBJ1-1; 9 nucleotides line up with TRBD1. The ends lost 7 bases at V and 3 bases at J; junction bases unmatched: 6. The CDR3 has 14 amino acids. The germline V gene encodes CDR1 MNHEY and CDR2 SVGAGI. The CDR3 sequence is CASTQGAIDTEAFF. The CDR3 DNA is TGTGCCAGCACACAGGGGGCAATTGACACTGAAGCTTTCTTT.

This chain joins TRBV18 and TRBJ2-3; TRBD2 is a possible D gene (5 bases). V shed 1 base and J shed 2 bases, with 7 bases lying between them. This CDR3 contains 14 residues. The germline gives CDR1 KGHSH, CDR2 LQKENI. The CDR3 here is CASSPLSDTDTQYF. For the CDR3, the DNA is TGTGCCAGCTCACCACTTAGCGACACAGATACGCAGTATTTT.

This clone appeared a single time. The CDR3 sequence is CASSREWASYEQYF. The DNA of the CDR3 is TGCGCCAGCAGCCGTGAGTGGGCCTCCTACGAGCAGTACTTC. The chain combines TRBV5-1 with TRBJ2-7, with D unclear. CDR1 is SGHRS, CDR2 YFSETQ, per germline. V was pared by 4 bases and J by 0 bases, with 11 bases between. CDR3 length: 14 amino acids. Full variable domain (rest looked up from reference TRBV5-1 and TRBJ2-7): KAGVTQTPRYLIKTRGQQVTLSCSPISGHRSVSWYQQTPGQGLQFLFEYFSETQRNKGNFPGRFSGRQFSNSRSEMNVSTLELGDSALYLCASSREWASYEQYFGPGTRLTVT.

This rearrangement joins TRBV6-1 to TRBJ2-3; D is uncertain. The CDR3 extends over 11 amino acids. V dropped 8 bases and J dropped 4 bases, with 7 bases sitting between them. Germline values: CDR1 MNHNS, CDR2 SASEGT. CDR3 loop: CASGEADTQYF. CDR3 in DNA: TGTGCCAGCGGCGAGGCAGATACGCAGTATTTT.

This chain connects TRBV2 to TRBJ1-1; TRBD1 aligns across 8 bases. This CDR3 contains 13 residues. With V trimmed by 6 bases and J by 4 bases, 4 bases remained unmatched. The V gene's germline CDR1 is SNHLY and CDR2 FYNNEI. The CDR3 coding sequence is TGTGCCAGCAGAAACAGGGGGACCACTGAAGCTTTCTTT. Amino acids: CASRNRGTTEAFF.

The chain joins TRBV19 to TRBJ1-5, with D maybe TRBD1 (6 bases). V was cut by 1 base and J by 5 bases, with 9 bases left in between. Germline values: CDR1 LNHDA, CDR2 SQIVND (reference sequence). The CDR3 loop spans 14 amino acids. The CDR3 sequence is CASSIGTVDQPQHF. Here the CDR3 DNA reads TGTGCCAGTAGTATAGGGACAGTGGATCAGCCCCAGCATTTT.

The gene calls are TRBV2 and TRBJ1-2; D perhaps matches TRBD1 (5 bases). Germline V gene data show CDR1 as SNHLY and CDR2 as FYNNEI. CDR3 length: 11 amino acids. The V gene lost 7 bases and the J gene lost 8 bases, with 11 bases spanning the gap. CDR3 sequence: CASTGGEGYTF. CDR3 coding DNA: TGTGCCAGCACCGGAGGGGAAGGCTACACCTTC.

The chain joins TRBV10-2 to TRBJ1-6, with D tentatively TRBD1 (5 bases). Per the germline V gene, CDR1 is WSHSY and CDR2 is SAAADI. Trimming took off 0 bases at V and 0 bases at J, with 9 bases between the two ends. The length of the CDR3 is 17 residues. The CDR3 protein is CASSESRASSYNSPLHF. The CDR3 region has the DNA TGCGCCAGCAGTGAGTCCAGGGCGAGCTCCTATAATTCACCCCTCCACTTT.

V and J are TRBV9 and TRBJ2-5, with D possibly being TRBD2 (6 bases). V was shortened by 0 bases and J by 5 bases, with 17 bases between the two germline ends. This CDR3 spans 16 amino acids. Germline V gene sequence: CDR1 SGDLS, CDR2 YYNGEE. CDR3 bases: TGTGCCAGCAGCGTAGAGGTTGGGGGACTGGGGGAGACCCAGTACTTC. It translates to CASSVEVGGLGETQYF.

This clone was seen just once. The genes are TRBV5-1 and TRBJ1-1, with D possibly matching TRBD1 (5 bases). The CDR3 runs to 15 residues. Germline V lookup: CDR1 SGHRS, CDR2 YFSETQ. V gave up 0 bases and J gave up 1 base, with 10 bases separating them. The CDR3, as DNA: TGCGCCAGCAGCTTGGGCACGGGGGGGAACACTGAAGCTTTCTTT. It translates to CASSLGTGGNTEAFF.

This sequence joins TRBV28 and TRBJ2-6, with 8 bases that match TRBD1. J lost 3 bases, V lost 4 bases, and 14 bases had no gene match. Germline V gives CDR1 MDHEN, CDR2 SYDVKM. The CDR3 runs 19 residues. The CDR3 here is CASSWGGTGPRDGANVLTF. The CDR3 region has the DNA TGTGCCAGCAGTTGGGGCGGGACAGGCCCCAGAGATGGGGCCAACGTCCTGACTTTC.

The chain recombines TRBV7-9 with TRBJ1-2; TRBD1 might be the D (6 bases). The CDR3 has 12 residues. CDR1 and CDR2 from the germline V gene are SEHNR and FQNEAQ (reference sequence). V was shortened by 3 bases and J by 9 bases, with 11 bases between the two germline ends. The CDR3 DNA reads TGTGCCAGCAGCTTTGGACAGCACAGCTACACCTTC. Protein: CASSFGQHSYTF.

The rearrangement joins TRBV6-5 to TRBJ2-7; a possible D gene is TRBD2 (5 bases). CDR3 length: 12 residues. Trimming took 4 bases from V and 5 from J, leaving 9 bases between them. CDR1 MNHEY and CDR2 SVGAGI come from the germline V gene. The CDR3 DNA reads TGTGCCAGCAGTTCGGGGTTAGACGAGCAGTACTTC. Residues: CASSSGLDEQYF.

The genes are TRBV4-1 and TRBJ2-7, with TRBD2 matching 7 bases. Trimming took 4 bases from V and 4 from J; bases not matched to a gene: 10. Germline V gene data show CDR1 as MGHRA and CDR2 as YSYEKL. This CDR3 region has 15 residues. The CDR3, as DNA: TGCGCCAGCAGCCTCGCGAACCTGCGGGGGTACGAGCAGTACTTC. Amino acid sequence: CASSLANLRGYEQYF.

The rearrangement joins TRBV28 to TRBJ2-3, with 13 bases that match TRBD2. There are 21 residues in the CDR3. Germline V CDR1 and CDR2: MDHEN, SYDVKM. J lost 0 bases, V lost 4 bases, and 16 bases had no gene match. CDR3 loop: CASSYPNTAGTSGASTDTQYF. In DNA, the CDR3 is TGTGCCAGCAGTTACCCTAACACCGCCGGGACTAGCGGGGCTAGCACAGATACGCAGTATTTT. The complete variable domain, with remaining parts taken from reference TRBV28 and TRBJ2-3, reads DVKVTQSSRYLVKRTGEKVFLECVQDMDHENMFWYRQDPGLGLRLIYFSYDVKMKEKGDIPEGYSVSREKKERFSLILESASTNQTSMYLCASSYPNTAGTSGASTDTQYFGPGTRLTVL.

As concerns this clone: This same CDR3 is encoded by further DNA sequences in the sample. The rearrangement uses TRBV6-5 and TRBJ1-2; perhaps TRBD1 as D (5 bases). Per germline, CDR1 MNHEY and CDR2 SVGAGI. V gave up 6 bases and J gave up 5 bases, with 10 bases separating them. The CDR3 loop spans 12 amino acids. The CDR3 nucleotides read TGTGCCAGCAGCCCCGGGGGATATGGCTACACCTTC. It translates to CASSPGGYGYTF.

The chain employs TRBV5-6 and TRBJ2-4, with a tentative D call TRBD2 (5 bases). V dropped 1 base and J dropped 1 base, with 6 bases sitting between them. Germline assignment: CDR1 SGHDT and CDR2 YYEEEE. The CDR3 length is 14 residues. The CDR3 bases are TGTGCCAGCAGCTTGAGGGAGGCCAAAAACATTCAGTACTTC. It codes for CASSLREAKNIQYF. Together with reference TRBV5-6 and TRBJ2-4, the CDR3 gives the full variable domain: DAGVTQSPTHLIKTRGQQVTLRCSPKSGHDTVSWYQQALGQGPQFIFQYYEEEERQRGNFPDRFSGHQFPNYSSELNVNALLLGDSALYLCASSLREAKNIQYFGAGTRLSVL.

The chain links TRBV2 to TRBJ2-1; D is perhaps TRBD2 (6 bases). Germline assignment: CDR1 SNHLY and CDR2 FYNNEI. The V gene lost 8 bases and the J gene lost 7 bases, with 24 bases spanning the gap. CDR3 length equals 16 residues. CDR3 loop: CASSLISGRGQNEQFF. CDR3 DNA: TGTGCCAGCTCCCTCATCTCCGGGAGAGGTCAGAATGAGCAGTTCTTC.

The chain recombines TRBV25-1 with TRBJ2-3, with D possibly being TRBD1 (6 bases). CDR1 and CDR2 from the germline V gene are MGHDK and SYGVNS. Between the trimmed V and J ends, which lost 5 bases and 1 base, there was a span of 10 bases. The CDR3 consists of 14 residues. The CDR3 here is CASSTRQGTDTQYF. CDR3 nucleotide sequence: TGTGCCAGCAGTACCCGACAGGGCACAGATACGCAGTATTTT. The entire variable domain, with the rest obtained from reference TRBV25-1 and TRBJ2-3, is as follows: EADIYQTPRYLVIGTGKKITLECSQTMGHDKMYWYQQDPGMELHLIHYSYGVNSTEKGDLSSESTVSRIRTEHFPLTLESARPSHTSQYLCASSTRQGTDTQYFGPGTRLTVL.

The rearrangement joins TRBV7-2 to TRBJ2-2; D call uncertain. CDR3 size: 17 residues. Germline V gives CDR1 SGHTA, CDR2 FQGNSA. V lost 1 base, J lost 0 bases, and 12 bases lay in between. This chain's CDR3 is CASSLVPSLANTGELFF. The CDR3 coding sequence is TGTGCCAGCAGCTTAGTACCCTCCCTAGCGAACACCGGGGAGCTGTTTTTT.

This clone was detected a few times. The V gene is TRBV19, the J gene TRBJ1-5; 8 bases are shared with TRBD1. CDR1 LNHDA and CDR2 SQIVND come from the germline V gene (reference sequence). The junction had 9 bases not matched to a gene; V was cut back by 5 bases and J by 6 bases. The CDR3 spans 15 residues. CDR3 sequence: CASSFGQGRGQPQHF. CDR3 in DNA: TGTGCCAGTAGTTTCGGACAGGGAAGGGGTCAGCCCCAGCATTTT.

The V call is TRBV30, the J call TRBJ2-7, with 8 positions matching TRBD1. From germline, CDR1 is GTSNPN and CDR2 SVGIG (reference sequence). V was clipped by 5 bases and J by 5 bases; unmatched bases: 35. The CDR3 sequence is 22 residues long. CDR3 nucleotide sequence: TGTGCCTGGGTCGTATTCCCCCTAGAAAGATCGGGGTCGGGACAGGTACTCCACGAGCAGTACTTC. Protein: CAWVVFPLERSGSGQVLHEQYF.

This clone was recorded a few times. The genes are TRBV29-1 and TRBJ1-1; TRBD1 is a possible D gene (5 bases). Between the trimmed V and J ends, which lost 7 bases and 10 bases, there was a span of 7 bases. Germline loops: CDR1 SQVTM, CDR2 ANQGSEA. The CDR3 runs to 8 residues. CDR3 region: CSAQGAFF. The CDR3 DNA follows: TGCAGCGCCCAGGGAGCTTTCTTT.

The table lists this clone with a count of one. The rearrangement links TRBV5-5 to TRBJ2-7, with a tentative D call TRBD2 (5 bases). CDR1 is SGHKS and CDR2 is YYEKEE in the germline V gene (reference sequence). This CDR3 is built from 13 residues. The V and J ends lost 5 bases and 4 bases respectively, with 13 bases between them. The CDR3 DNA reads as TGTGCCAGCAGACCAAGGACGGGGTACGAGCAGTACTTC. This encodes CASRPRTGYEQYF.

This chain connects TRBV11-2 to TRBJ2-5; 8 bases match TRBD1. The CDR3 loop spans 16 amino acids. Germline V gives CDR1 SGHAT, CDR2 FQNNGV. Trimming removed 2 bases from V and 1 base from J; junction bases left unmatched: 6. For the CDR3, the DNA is TGTGCCAGCAGCTTATCCCCTCAGGGGGCCCAAGAGACCCAGTACTTC. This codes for CASSLSPQGAQETQYF.